The source of this T cell receptor (beta chain) is a study of identical twins. Regarding the study as a whole: With beta out-of-frame sequences, excess sharing by twins was weaker. Out-of-frame alpha sequences common to twins exhibited an excess of low generation probability.

This clonotype has just a few counts. Its antigen is not known. A universal primer site was added by template switching, and unique molecular identifiers were carried by the cDNA. TCRdb itself ran the 5' RACE reads through MiXCR, one entry per CDR3 protein. This table has approximately 350,000 distinct CDR3 sequences, 9% to 15% appearing once. Healthy Caucasians, and only they, were the donors. CDR1 SSHAT and CDR2 FNYEAQ come from the germline V gene (reference sequence). CDR3 length equals 16 residues. The V gene lost 5 bases and the J gene lost 5 bases, with 21 bases spanning the gap. These data are also associated with another study on yellow fever vaccine responses in identical twins.

This clonotype was obtained from a young woman in good health. Input material: CD8+ T cells sorted from blood. The V gene is TRBV7-7, the J gene TRBJ2-5, with D possibly TRBD2 on 5 matching bases. CDR3: CASSHTLREPGETQYF. Written as DNA, the CDR3 is TGTGCCAGCAGCCACACGCTCCGGGAACCGGGGGAGACCCAGTACTTC.